The 20 T cell receptor beta chains below come from one sample, sequenced in a study of blood T cell repertoires in COVID-19. The method was immunoSEQ multiplex PCR; TCRdb's version includes in-frame clones alone and lacks a portion of them. The sample consists of 200,000 to 300,000 clones, 87% of them appearing once. The sample comprised peripheral blood. These receptors were collected from a woman in her forties or fifties with acute or convalescent COVID-19.

This clone was detected only once. The CDR3 spells CARSVRLAGSSTDTQYF. The CDR3 bases are TGTGCCAGAAGCGTCAGATTAGCGGGAAGTAGCACAGATACGCAGTATTTT. The chain links TRBV5-3 to TRBJ2-3; 8 positions match TRBD2. Being an ORF, TRBV5-3 has a function that is uncertain. The CDR3 has 17 residues. The V gene end was trimmed by 4 bases and the J gene end by 0 bases; junction bases not matched to a gene: 10.

V and J are TRBV11-3 and TRBJ1-3; TRBD1 agrees at 8 bases. This CDR3 has 15 amino acids. Germline V gene lookup returns CDR1 SGHNT and CDR2 YENEEA. The V gene end was trimmed by 4 bases and the J gene end by 7 bases; junction bases not matched to a gene: 9. CDR3 sequence (DNA): TGTGCCAGCAGCTCGAGCGGACAGGGTGGGAACACCATATATTTT. It is translated as CASSSSGQGGNTIYF.

This clone was counted once. The chain has TRBV24-1 and TRBJ1-2; D uncertain. This CDR3 comprises 12 residues. V lost 4 bases and J lost 3, with 5 bases in between. Looked up from germline, CDR1 is KGHDR and CDR2 is SFDVKD. The DNA of the CDR3 is TGTGCCACCAGTGAAACAGACTATGGCTACACCTTC. It yields the protein CATSETDYGYTF.

The chain links TRBV7-2 to TRBJ1-1, with D possibly TRBD1 on 6 matching bases. Trimming took 7 bases from V and 1 from J, leaving 13 bases between them. CDR1 and CDR2 from the germline V gene are SGHTA and FQGNSA. The CDR3 spans 14 residues. The CDR3 bases are TGTGCCAGCAACGGGGGGCCAGGGAACACTGAAGCTTTCTTT. Its translation is CASNGGPGNTEAFF. Together with reference TRBV7-2 and TRBJ1-1, the CDR3 gives the full variable domain: GAGVSQSPSNKVTEKGKDVELRCDPISGHTALYWYRQSLGQGLEFLIYFQGNSAPDKSGLPSDRFSAERTGGSVSTLTIQRTQQEDSAVYLCASNGGPGNTEAFFGQGTRLTVV.

The rearrangement uses TRBV3-1 (or the pseudogene TRBV3-2) and TRBJ1-5; TRBD1 might be the D (5 bases). The CDR3 sequence is 12 residues long. Trimming removed 1 base at V and 14 bases at J, with 12 bases between. Germline CDR1 and CDR2: LGHDT and YNNKEL (reference sequence). Here the CDR3 reads CASSQGTRDKHF. The CDR3 region has the DNA TGTGCCAGCAGCCAAGGAACCAGGGATAAGCATTTT.

The V gene is TRBV28, the J gene TRBJ1-5; D is perhaps TRBD1 (6 bases). Germline lookup yields CDR1 MDHEN and CDR2 SYDVKM. The length of the CDR3 is 19 residues. The ends were cut back, 2 bases at V and 9 bases at J, with 29 bases in the middle. Here the CDR3 DNA reads TGTGCCAGCAGTTTACCCTCGACAGGTTCCCCGGGTTGGGGTCTGCCCCAGCATTTT. Residues: CASSLPSTGSPGWGLPQHF.

This clone came up a few times. V usage is TRBV6-1 and J usage is TRBJ1-4; unclear D gene. The CDR3 is 14 residues long. V lost 2 bases and J lost 4, with 8 bases in between. Germline V gene sequence: CDR1 MNHNS, CDR2 SASEGT. The CDR3 sequence is CASSEQVYNEKLFF. The CDR3 DNA is TGTGCCAGCAGTGAACAGGTCTATAATGAAAAACTGTTTTTT.

V usage is TRBV9 and J usage is TRBJ1-3; D is perhaps TRBD1 (5 bases). CDR3 length: 17 residues. Germline V gives CDR1 SGDLS, CDR2 YYNGEE. V was clipped by 1 base and J by 0 bases, with 14 bases between them. The CDR3 DNA is TGTGCCAGCAGCGTATTGGAGGGGCAATTCTCTGGAAACACCATATATTTT. Translated, it gives CASSVLEGQFSGNTIYF.

The chain couples TRBV5-1 to TRBJ2-5, with TRBD1 matching over 10 bases. Per the germline V gene, CDR1 is SGHRS and CDR2 is YFSETQ. The CDR3 runs to 14 residues. V lost 7 bases and J lost 6; bases outside the gene matches: 9. CDR3 in DNA: TGCGCCAGCCAAACCGGGACAGGGGCCAAGACCCAGTACTTC. Its translation: CASQTGTGAKTQYF.

The rearrangement uses TRBV27 and TRBJ1-1; a weak D match, TRBD1 (5 bases). The CDR3 is 15 residues long. Trimming left V 5 bases short and J 8 bases short, with 21 bases between. Per germline, CDR1 MNHEY and CDR2 SMNVEV (reference sequence). Here the CDR3 reads CASSTDPGGEREAFF. The CDR3 DNA sequence: TGTGCCAGCAGTACCGACCCGGGGGGGGAAAGGGAAGCTTTCTTT.

The chain links TRBV12-3 or TRBV12-4 to TRBJ2-5; D gene unclear. This CDR3 has 11 amino acids. V lost 6 bases, J lost 5 bases, and 7 bases lay in between. The CDR3 nucleotides are TGTGCCAGCAGAAACTTGGAGACCCAGTACTTC. Protein product: CASRNLETQYF.

V gene TRBV14 combines with J gene TRBJ2-1, with no clear D. V lost 5 bases and J lost 4, with 18 bases in between. Germline CDR1 SGHDN, CDR2 FVKESK. CDR3 size: 16 residues. CDR3 coding DNA: TGTGCCAGCAGCGCCCTCGGTGGAGTCGAATACAATGAGCAGTTCTTC. Translation gives CASSALGGVEYNEQFF.

This chain connects TRBV18 to TRBJ1-4, with D tentatively TRBD1 (5 bases). Trimming left V 3 bases short and J 1 base short, with 12 bases between. CDR1 and CDR2 (germline): KGHSH, LQKENI. This CDR3 region has 16 residues. The CDR3 protein is CASSPGGPETNEKLFF. The CDR3 DNA is TGTGCCAGCTCACCCGGGGGACCGGAAACTAATGAAAAACTGTTTTTT.

The rearrangement joins TRBV9 to TRBJ2-3, with D possibly being TRBD2 (6 bases). Trimming pared 0 bases from V and 3 bases from J, leaving 14 bases between. Germline assignment: CDR1 SGDLS and CDR2 YYNGEE. The CDR3 has 16 amino acids. The CDR3 is CASSVEASRGTDTQYF. The DNA of the CDR3 is TGTGCCAGCAGCGTAGAGGCCTCTCGGGGGACAGATACGCAGTATTTT. The whole variable domain, remainder taken from reference TRBV9 and TRBJ2-3, is DSGVTQTPKHLITATGQRVTLRCSPRSGDLSVYWYQQSLDQGLQFLIQYYNGEERAKGNILERFSAQQFPDLHSELNLSSLELGDSALYFCASSVEASRGTDTQYFGPGTRLTVL.

The chain carries TRBV28 and TRBJ1-5; 7 positions match TRBD1. V lost 4 bases to trimming and J lost 0 bases; unmatched junction nucleotides: 3. The V gene's germline CDR1 is MDHEN and CDR2 SYDVKM. This CDR3 contains 15 residues. CDR3: CASSWTGDSNQPQHF. CDR3 sequence (DNA): TGTGCCAGCAGTTGGACAGGAGATAGCAATCAGCCCCAGCATTTT. Complete variable domain (other parts from reference TRBV28 and TRBJ1-5): DVKVTQSSRYLVKRTGEKVFLECVQDMDHENMFWYRQDPGLGLRLIYFSYDVKMKEKGDIPEGYSVSREKKERFSLILESASTNQTSMYLCASSWTGDSNQPQHFGDGTRLSIL.

A single count supports this clone. The chain joins TRBV6-6 to TRBJ2-2; no firm D call. The CDR3 is made up of 14 amino acids. Trimming stripped 7 bases from V and 0 bases from J, with 9 bases between. Germline values: CDR1 MNHNY, CDR2 SVGAGI (reference sequence). The CDR3 is CASKLSANTGELFF. The CDR3 DNA is TGTGCCAGCAAACTTTCCGCGAACACCGGGGAGCTGTTTTTT.

This clone showed up just a few times. V is TRBV19 and J is TRBJ1-1; D call uncertain. This CDR3 is built from 16 residues. The germline V gene encodes CDR1 LNHDA and CDR2 SQIVND (reference sequence). Trimming removed 7 bases at V and 1 base at J, with 19 bases between. CDR3 sequence: CASNEFRYSRNTEAFF. The CDR3 DNA reads TGTGCCAGTAATGAGTTCCGGTACAGCCGGAACACTGAAGCTTTCTTT. The whole variable domain, filled in from reference TRBV19 and TRBJ1-1, reads DGGITQSPKYLFRKEGQNVTLSCEQNLNHDAMYWYRQDPGQGLRLIYYSQIVNDFQKGDIAEGYSVSREKKESFPLTVTSAQKNPTAFYLCASNEFRYSRNTEAFFGQGTRLTVV.

CDR3 sequence reads: CASNPPGEKLFF. As DNA, the CDR3 is TGTGCCAGCAACCCCCCCGGTGAAAAACTGTTTTTT. The chain links TRBV28 to TRBJ1-4, with D unclear. Trimming pared 7 bases from V and 7 bases from J, leaving 10 bases between. Looked up from germline, CDR1 is MDHEN and CDR2 is SYDVKM. The CDR3 totals 12 residues.

The gene calls are TRBV27 and TRBJ2-7, with 10 bases identical to TRBD1. Germline CDR1 MNHEY, CDR2 SMNVEV (reference sequence). The CDR3 sequence is 16 residues long. The V gene end was trimmed by 3 bases and the J gene end by 5 bases; junction bases not matched to a gene: 10. This CDR3 reads CASSLHGTGERNEQYF. The CDR3, as DNA: TGTGCCAGCAGTTTGCACGGGACAGGGGAGAGGAACGAGCAGTACTTC.

This sequence joins TRBV9 and TRBJ2-1; TRBD2 is a possible D gene (6 bases). CDR3 size: 14 residues. The germline V and J ends were trimmed by 3 bases and 12 bases, with 19 bases remaining between them. The V gene's germline CDR1 is SGDLS and CDR2 YYNGEE. The CDR3 coding sequence is TGTGCCAGCAGCGGCCCCAGCGGGTGGGCGTGGCAGTTCTTC. As protein: CASSGPSGWAWQFF.